Following are 4 T cell receptor beta chains from one sample sequenced in a study of blood T cell repertoires in COVID-19. Here immunoSEQ multiplex PCR was the method, and the copy in TCRdb shows in-frame clones only, minus some. The data contain about 260,000 clones, approximately 86% of them singletons. The sequencing sample was made of peripheral blood. These receptors were collected from a man aged 40-50 years who had recovered from COVID-19.

This chain joins TRBV7-9 and TRBJ2-7; D possibly corresponds to TRBD1 (6 bases). This CDR3 has 16 amino acids. The ends were cut back, 5 bases at V and 3 bases at J, with 20 bases in the middle. Per germline, CDR1 SEHNR and CDR2 FQNEAQ (reference sequence). DNA for the CDR3: TGTGCCAGCAGCCCTACCTCCGGACAGCGATTCTACGAGCAGTACTTC. Its protein product is CASSPTSGQRFYEQYF.

V and J are TRBV29-1 and TRBJ2-7, with a weak D call TRBD2 (5 bases). The CDR3 totals 14 residues. CDR1 is SQVTM and CDR2 is ANQGSEA in the germline V gene. Trimming removed 6 bases from V and 3 bases from J, with 18 bases in between. The CDR3 region has the DNA TGCAGCGTGCGCGGATCAAGCGGAAACTACGAGCAGTACTTC. Translating gives CSVRGSSGNYEQYF.

This clone has only one observation. The rearrangement uses TRBV5-1 and TRBJ1-3; no firm D call. This CDR3 comprises 15 residues. Per the germline V gene, CDR1 is SGHRS and CDR2 is YFSETQ. V was clipped by 0 bases and J by 2 bases, with 9 bases between them. The CDR3 spells CASSLEAGTGNTIYF. CDR3 DNA sequence: TGCGCCAGCAGCTTGGAAGCGGGGACTGGAAACACCATATATTTT.

The rearrangement uses TRBV11-2 and TRBJ1-1; D not certain. V was shortened by 8 bases and J by 0 bases, with 7 bases between the two germline ends. Germline V gene lookup returns CDR1 SGHAT and CDR2 FQNNGV. This CDR3 has 12 amino acids. The DNA for the CDR3 is TGTGCCAGCGGAGAAATGAACACTGAAGCTTTCTTT. Encoded protein: CASGEMNTEAFF.